A selection of T cell receptor beta chains follows, all from one sample in a study of CXCR3-negative and CXCR3-positive naive CD8 T cells. TCRdb reprocessed the 5' RACE reads, keeping one entry per CDR3 protein, no DNA. Here the sample table reports 130,000 to 150,000 distinct CDR3 sequences. The material sequenced was naive CXCR3+ CD8+ T cells from blood. Receptors originate from a human donor in good health. Some clones in this sample may be carry-over from other donors' samples. Both conserved end residues are part of each CDR3. Each record gives: V gene, J gene, CDR3 protein.

>TRBV7-9|TRBJ1-1
CASSPGQTGTEAFF
>TRBV7-9|TRBJ2-7
CASGLESPNYEQYF
>TRBV12-5|TRBJ2-7
CASGRSTGTGPYEQYF
>TRBV7-9|TRBJ1-1
CASSWEQGGTEAFF
>TRBV11-3|TRBJ2-1
CASSSTSGTGQFF
>TRBV19|TRBJ2-1
CASMSLFYNEQFF
>TRBV6-6|TRBJ2-1
CASQGGNEQFF
>TRBV12-3/TRBV12-4|TRBJ2-3
CASSLGVADTQYF
>TRBV18|TRBJ2-7
CASSPIQGAPHEQYF
>TRBV29-1|TRBJ1-2
CSVEEQGIRVNYGYTF
>TRBV27|TRBJ2-3
CASSLTGPWSSTDTQYF
>TRBV5-1|TRBJ1-1
CASSFSQGNTEAFF
>TRBV7-9|TRBJ2-7
CASSPRDRDEQYF
>TRBV28|TRBJ2-2
CASSRLAGGLANTGELFF
>TRBV9|TRBJ2-7
CASSVGASQPYEQYF
>TRBV4-1|TRBJ1-5
CASSQSIRGNQPQHF
>TRBV6-1|TRBJ2-1
CVEPGQGVSYNEQFF
>TRBV9|TRBJ2-5
CASSVVVVGETQYF
>TRBV13|TRBJ2-1
CASSADPGLEQFF
>TRBV7-2|TRBJ2-7
CASSLNLAATYEQYF
>TRBV21-1|TRBJ2-7
CASSSGQVHEQYF
>TRBV11-2|TRBJ1-2
CASMGDYGYTF
>TRBV5-1|TRBJ2-1
CASSLVASGYNEQFF
>TRBV7-7|TRBJ2-5
CASSARTAPQETQYF
>TRBV5-1|TRBJ2-1
CASSTRGPVLDNEQFF
>TRBV5-6|TRBJ2-7
CASSLGSIRYEQYF
>TRBV12-3/TRBV12-4|TRBJ2-1
CASSLELIDDRAAYNEQFF
>TRBV4-2|TRBJ2-7
CASSQEFSGGSYEQYF
>TRBV11-1|TRBJ2-7
CASISPGTGWNEQYF
>TRBV5-4|TRBJ1-1
CASTDLTGPNTEAFF
>TRBV20-1|TRBJ2-7
CSARDLNLRNYEQYF
>TRBV29-1|TRBJ1-2
CSTDGLGGGYTF
>TRBV7-2|TRBJ2-1
CASSLEPGLANNEQFF
>TRBV29-1|TRBJ1-1
CSVILQGALPNTEAFF
>TRBV9|TRBJ2-1
CASSVGMSSYNEQFF
>TRBV5-1|TRBJ1-1
CASSLTTVNTEAFF
>TRBV7-3|TRBJ2-3
CASSAAGVPGDTQYF
>TRBV29-1|TRBJ1-3
CSVEETHRVAGNTIYF
>TRBV29-1|TRBJ2-7
CSVGTLGQKNYEQYF
>TRBV29-1|TRBJ1-1
CSGTGWGDTEAFF